The source of this T cell receptor (beta chain) is a study of T cells after yellow fever vaccination. TCRdb independently ran MiXCR on the 5' RACE reads; one entry per CDR3 protein. Of about 370,000 distinct CDR3 sequences detected, 11% appear once; the ten largest clones hold 15% to 20%. This CDR3 contains 14 residues. V was clipped by 3 bases and J by 2 bases, with 10 bases between them. The germline V gene encodes CDR1 LGHNA and CDR2 YSLEER. This specimen consisted of PBMCs, obtained on the day of the first yellow fever vaccination. V gene TRBV4-3 combines with J gene TRBJ1-2; the D gene is possibly TRBD1 (5 bases). The source is a man between 18 and 35 years old who received the YFV17D yellow fever vaccine. CDR3 sequence reads: CASSHRDGNYGYTF. CDR3 nucleotides: TGCGCCAGCAGCCACAGGGATGGGAACTATGGCTACACCTTC.